This T cell receptor (beta chain) was identified during a study of T cell repertoires and HLA-DP antigens. On the study more broadly: Sorted CD137+CD4+ samples averaged about 220 ng DNA; pre-culture CD4+ samples, 1,200 ng.

About this clone: The target antigen is unknown.

Study-wide results and caveats: Naive and memory CD4+ repertoires were not analysed separately. Against one allele, clones undetected before culture averaged around 40%; against the other, under 65%.

The assay was immunoSEQ multiplex PCR, and TCRdb's table has in-frame clones only and misses some. The sample lists roughly 120,000 clones, roughly 92% occurring once. This CDR3 has 15 amino acids. The germline CDR1 and CDR2 sequences are SGHTA and FQGNSA. With 0 bases removed from V and 6 bases from J, the gap between germline ends came to 12 bases. The V gene is TRBV7-2, the J gene TRBJ1-3; D gene ambiguous. Sequenced sample: CD4+ T cells from PBMCs. The clonotype comes from a woman aged 18-30 years in good health and CMV-seronegative. CDR3 region: CASSLAGSFTNTIYF. The CDR3 coding sequence is TGTGCCAGCAGCTTAGCGGGATCTTTTACAAACACCATATATTTT.